This is a list of T cell receptor beta chains from one sample in a study of T cell responses to AZD1222 COVID-19 vaccine. Libraries were prepared by immunoSEQ multiplex PCR; TCRdb keeps only in-frame clonotypes and omits some of them. The data show some 120,000 clones, more than 70% seen once. Sample: peripheral blood, taken on day 0 of AZD1222 vaccination. These receptors came from an adult in good health. Each CDR3 is given with its conserved first and last residue. The D gene is left open where the match is weak. Expanded clones get a size class; other rows say once, few or many, or leave the size out.

cdr3_length: 13
j_call: TRBJ2-7
clone_size: -
d_call: -
v_call: TRBV30
cdr3_aa: CAWSDSPIYEQYF
cdr3_nt: TGTGCCTGGAGTGATTCCCCCATCTACGAGCAGTACTTC

cdr3_length: 14
j_call: TRBJ1-4
clone_size: -
d_call: -
v_call: TRBV28
cdr3_aa: CASSSGTNNEKLFF
cdr3_nt: TGTGCCAGCAGTTCCGGGACAAATAATGAAAAACTGTTTTTT

cdr3_length: 18
j_call: TRBJ2-6
clone_size: -
d_call: -
v_call: TRBV4-1
cdr3_aa: CASSQERDLMAGANVLTF
cdr3_nt: TGCGCCAGCAGCCAAGAGCGGGACCTCATGGCTGGGGCCAACGTCCTGACTTTC

cdr3_length: 14
j_call: TRBJ1-1
clone_size: few
d_call: -
v_call: TRBV2
cdr3_aa: CGGQGDRWNTEAFF
cdr3_nt: TGTGGCGGGCAGGGCGATAGGTGGAACACTGAAGCTTTCTTT

cdr3_length: 13
j_call: TRBJ2-6
clone_size: once
d_call: -
v_call: TRBV5-6
cdr3_aa: CASRASGANVLIF
cdr3_nt: TGTGCCAGTCGAGCCTCTGGGGCCAACGTCCTGATTTTC

cdr3_length: 14
j_call: TRBJ2-1
clone_size: -
d_call: -
v_call: TRBV9
cdr3_aa: CASSAPSRFPGQFF
cdr3_nt: TGTGCCAGCAGCGCTCCGAGCCGGTTCCCCGGGCAGTTCTTC

cdr3_length: 15
j_call: TRBJ2-1
clone_size: -
d_call: TRBD1
v_call: TRBV15
cdr3_aa: CATSKPGTGNNEQFF
cdr3_nt: TGTGCCACCAGCAAGCCTGGGACAGGTAACAATGAGCAGTTCTTC

cdr3_length: 14
j_call: TRBJ1-1
clone_size: -
d_call: -
v_call: TRBV5-4
cdr3_aa: CASSLAGVDTEAFF
cdr3_nt: TGTGCCAGCAGCTTGGCCGGGGTAGACACTGAAGCTTTCTTT

cdr3_length: 16
j_call: TRBJ2-1
clone_size: once
d_call: TRBD2
v_call: TRBV4-1
cdr3_aa: CASSQPPGGMYNEQFF
cdr3_nt: TGCGCCAGCAGCCAACCCCCGGGGGGTATGTACAATGAGCAGTTCTTC

cdr3_length: 14
j_call: TRBJ2-7
clone_size: -
d_call: -
v_call: TRBV7-9
cdr3_aa: CASSLTGDWGEQYF
cdr3_nt: TGTGCCAGCAGCTTAACAGGGGACTGGGGGGAGCAGTACTTC

cdr3_length: 15
j_call: TRBJ1-2
clone_size: -
d_call: TRBD1
v_call: TRBV18
cdr3_aa: CASSPKQGAEYGYTF
cdr3_nt: TGTGCCAGCTCACCCAAACAGGGGGCTGAATATGGCTACACCTTC

cdr3_length: 15
j_call: TRBJ1-6
clone_size: -
d_call: TRBD1
v_call: TRBV9
cdr3_aa: CASSLKGQGNSPLHF
cdr3_nt: TGTGCCAGCAGCCTAAAGGGACAGGGGAATTCACCCCTCCACTTT

cdr3_length: 15
j_call: TRBJ1-6
clone_size: -
d_call: -
v_call: TRBV9
cdr3_aa: CASSVGTPNNSPLHF
cdr3_nt: TGTGCCAGCAGCGTAGGTACACCTAATAATTCACCCCTCCACTTT

cdr3_length: 14
j_call: TRBJ2-1
clone_size: -
d_call: TRBD1
v_call: TRBV2
cdr3_aa: CASSDRDRYNEQFF
cdr3_nt: TGTGCCAGCAGCGACCGGGACAGATACAATGAGCAGTTCTTC

cdr3_length: 13
j_call: TRBJ1-6
clone_size: -
d_call: -
v_call: TRBV6-5
cdr3_aa: CASRGGGGSPLHF
cdr3_nt: TGTGCCAGCAGAGGCGGGGGAGGCTCACCCCTCCACTTT

cdr3_length: 13
j_call: TRBJ2-7
clone_size: -
d_call: -
v_call: TRBV9
cdr3_aa: CASSVTGANEQYF
cdr3_nt: TGTGCCAGCAGCGTAACGGGGGCAAACGAGCAGTACTTC

cdr3_length: 15
j_call: TRBJ1-6
clone_size: -
d_call: -
v_call: TRBV5-6
cdr3_aa: CASSLDNRANSPLHF
cdr3_nt: TGTGCCAGCAGCTTGGACAACAGGGCAAATTCACCCCTCCACTTT

cdr3_length: 14
j_call: TRBJ1-2
clone_size: -
d_call: -
v_call: TRBV28
cdr3_aa: CASSLTGDFRGYTF
cdr3_nt: -

cdr3_length: 14
j_call: TRBJ2-7
clone_size: -
d_call: TRBD1
v_call: TRBV2
cdr3_aa: CASRAGTGNYEQYF
cdr3_nt: TGTGCCAGCAGGGCCGGGACAGGGAACTACGAGCAGTACTTC

cdr3_length: 15
j_call: TRBJ1-2
clone_size: -
d_call: TRBD1
v_call: TRBV27
cdr3_aa: CASRSTGTLSGGYTF
cdr3_nt: TGTGCCAGCAGGTCGACAGGGACGCTCTCCGGTGGCTACACCTTC

cdr3_length: 11
j_call: TRBJ2-7
clone_size: once
d_call: -
v_call: TRBV29-1
cdr3_aa: CSVQGLYEQYF
cdr3_nt: TGCAGCGTTCAAGGGCTCTACGAGCAGTACTTC

cdr3_length: 14
j_call: TRBJ2-7
clone_size: -
d_call: -
v_call: TRBV4-3
cdr3_aa: CASSQDHVAYEQYF
cdr3_nt: TGCGCCAGCAGCCAAGACCACGTCGCCTACGAGCAGTACTTC

cdr3_length: 15
j_call: TRBJ1-5
clone_size: few
d_call: -
v_call: TRBV7-8
cdr3_aa: CASSLARAGNQPQHF
cdr3_nt: TGTGCCAGCAGCTTAGCCCGGGCAGGGAATCAGCCCCAGCATTTT

cdr3_length: 14
j_call: TRBJ1-1
clone_size: -
d_call: -
v_call: TRBV27
cdr3_aa: CASRGSSPNTEAFF
cdr3_nt: TGTGCCAGCAGAGGAAGCTCTCCGAACACTGAAGCTTTCTTT

cdr3_length: 15
j_call: TRBJ2-7
clone_size: -
d_call: -
v_call: TRBV14
cdr3_aa: CASSQDSYVGSEQYF
cdr3_nt: TGTGCCAGCAGCCAAGATTCCTACGTAGGGAGCGAGCAGTACTTC

cdr3_length: 14
j_call: TRBJ1-2
clone_size: -
d_call: -
v_call: TRBV5-6
cdr3_aa: CASSLGAVNYGYTF
cdr3_nt: TGTGCCAGCAGCTTGGGGGCAGTGAACTATGGCTACACCTTC

cdr3_length: 14
j_call: TRBJ1-6
clone_size: -
d_call: -
v_call: TRBV6-5
cdr3_aa: CATNTGSGNSPLHF
cdr3_nt: TGTGCCACTAACACAGGGTCGGGGAATTCACCCCTCCACTTT

cdr3_length: 13
j_call: TRBJ2-7
clone_size: -
d_call: -
v_call: TRBV27
cdr3_aa: CASSSTGLSGQYF
cdr3_nt: TGTGCCAGCAGTTCGACGGGACTGTCCGGGCAGTACTTC

cdr3_length: 17
j_call: TRBJ1-2
clone_size: -
d_call: -
v_call: TRBV29-1
cdr3_aa: CSVDRTATPTTDYGYTF
cdr3_nt: TGCAGCGTTGACAGGACAGCGACTCCCACCACAGACTATGGCTACACCTTC

cdr3_length: 17
j_call: TRBJ2-1
clone_size: -
d_call: TRBD2
v_call: TRBV2
cdr3_aa: CASSELSGTDSYNEQFF
cdr3_nt: TGTGCCAGCAGTGAACTTAGCGGGACGGATTCCTACAATGAGCAGTTCTTC

cdr3_length: 15
j_call: TRBJ1-3
clone_size: -
d_call: TRBD1
v_call: TRBV2
cdr3_aa: CASSERQGRGNTIYF
cdr3_nt: TGTGCCAGCAGTGAAAGACAGGGGAGGGGAAACACCATATATTTT

cdr3_length: 15
j_call: TRBJ2-3
clone_size: -
d_call: TRBD2
v_call: TRBV5-4
cdr3_aa: CASSGGLAGTDTQYF
cdr3_nt: TGTGCCAGCAGCGGAGGACTAGCGGGTACAGATACGCAGTATTTT

cdr3_length: 15
j_call: TRBJ2-7
clone_size: -
d_call: -
v_call: TRBV6-5
cdr3_aa: CASSPGPLSSYEQYF
cdr3_nt: TGTGCCAGCAGCCCCGGCCCCTTGAGCTCCTACGAGCAGTACTTC

cdr3_length: 15
j_call: TRBJ1-2
clone_size: -
d_call: TRBD1
v_call: TRBV6-1
cdr3_aa: CASSEWGQGASGYTF
cdr3_nt: TGTGCCAGCAGTGAATGGGGACAGGGGGCGTCGGGCTACACCTTC

cdr3_length: 14
j_call: TRBJ1-2
clone_size: -
d_call: -
v_call: TRBV14
cdr3_aa: CASSRGRDNYGYTF
cdr3_nt: TGTGCCAGCAGCCGGGGGAGGGACAACTATGGCTACACCTTC

cdr3_length: 14
j_call: TRBJ2-3
clone_size: -
d_call: TRBD1
v_call: TRBV30
cdr3_aa: CAWSKTGGTDTQYF
cdr3_nt: TGTGCCTGGAGCAAGACAGGGGGCACAGATACGCAGTATTTT